Listed below are T cell receptor beta chains from one sample, sequenced in a study of cytomegalovirus exposure and HLA in healthy donors. Libraries were prepared by immunoSEQ multiplex PCR; TCRdb keeps only in-frame clonotypes and omits some of them. Of over 150,000 clones in the sample, approximately 85% were seen once. Sequencing used PBMCs. The receptors shown here come from a girl under 18 in good health and CMV-seropositive. The CDR3 runs from the conserved cysteine through the conserved F or W. D genes are given only for firm matches. Clone size, where shown, is once, few, many, or a class for clones that have expanded.

V	size	J	D	CDR3	DNA
TRBV4-1	NA	TRBJ2-3	NA	CASSQTGVTDTQYF	TGCGCCAGCAGCCAGACGGGGGTCACAGATACGCAGTATTTT
TRBV19	once	TRBJ1-1	TRBD1	CASSQGVMNTEAFF	TGTGCCAGTAGCCAGGGGGTCATGAACACTGAAGCTTTCTTT
TRBV5-1	NA	TRBJ1-1	TRBD1	CASSPALTGGLGWTEAFF	TGCGCCAGCAGCCCGGCCCTGACAGGGGGCCTGGGTTGGACTGAAGCTTTCTTT
TRBV19	few	TRBJ1-5	NA	CASSIERGDQPQHF	TGTGCCAGTAGTATAGAGAGAGGAGATCAGCCCCAGCATTTT
TRBV27	NA	TRBJ2-1	NA	CASSFGVSSYNEQFF	TGTGCCAGCAGTTTCGGGGTGAGCTCCTACAATGAGCAGTTCTTC
TRBV7-9	NA	TRBJ1-2	NA	CASSFREDYGYTF	TGTGCCAGCAGCTTTCGAGAGGACTATGGCTACACCTTC
TRBV4-1	NA	TRBJ1-4	TRBD1	CASSPTGQGGKLFF	TGCGCCAGCAGCCCTACGGGACAGGGCGGAAAACTGTTTTTT
TRBV27	NA	TRBJ1-6	NA	CASSYPGQNSPLHF	TGTGCCAGCAGTTACCCTGGACAGAATTCACCCCTCCACTTT
TRBV7-9	NA	TRBJ1-3	NA	CASSFDSSPRNTIYF	TGTGCCAGCAGCTTTGACAGCTCACCCCGAAACACCATATATTTT
TRBV27	NA	TRBJ1-1	NA	CASSLARAGTEAFF	TGTGCCAGCAGTTTGGCCCGGGCGGGGACTGAAGCTTTCTTT
TRBV2	NA	TRBJ1-1	NA	CASKIPRQPQTNTEAFF	TGTGCCAGCAAGATACCCCGACAGCCCCAAACGAACACTGAAGCTTTCTTT
TRBV5-1	NA	TRBJ2-7	TRBD1	CASSHAGTGGYEQYF	TGCGCCAGCAGCCACGCCGGGACAGGGGGCTACGAGCAGTACTTC
TRBV27	NA	TRBJ1-2	TRBD1	CASRGQGENYGYTF	TGTGCCAGCAGGGGACAGGGAGAAAACTATGGCTACACCTTC
TRBV5-1	NA	TRBJ2-2	NA	CASSSEGTGGAGELFF	TGCGCCAGCAGTTCGGAGGGTACAGGAGGGGCCGGGGAGCTGTTTTTT
TRBV5-1	NA	TRBJ2-3	NA	CASSSLGGLNTDTQYF	TGCGCCAGCAGCTCCCTTGGGGGCCTCAACACAGATACGCAGTATTTT
TRBV6-6	few	TRBJ1-2	NA	CASSRRNYGYTF	TGTGCCAGCAGCCGGAGAAACTATGGCTACACCTTC
TRBV6-1	NA	TRBJ2-7	NA	CASSRVSAGAGEQYF	TGTGCCAGCAGTCGTGTTTCTGCGGGCGCGGGAGAGCAGTACTTC
TRBV6-5	few	TRBJ1-3	NA	CASSYSFRAGNTIYF	TGTGCCAGCAGTTACTCGTTCAGGGCTGGAAACACCATATATTTT
TRBV6-1	NA	TRBJ1-2	NA	CASSIRENYGYTF	TGTGCCAGCAGTATTCGAGAAAACTATGGCTACACCTTC
TRBV19	NA	TRBJ1-1	NA	CASSIALGAGDTEAFF	TGTGCCAGTAGTATAGCGTTAGGGGCTGGGGACACTGAAGCTTTCTTT
TRBV6-4	NA	TRBJ2-1	TRBD1	CASSDSRTGDYNEQFF	TGTGCCAGCAGTGACTCCAGGACAGGGGATTACAATGAGCAGTTCTTC
TRBV9	NA	TRBJ1-3	TRBD1	CASSTRPGGFGNTIYF	TGTGCCAGCAGCACCAGACCAGGGGGCTTTGGAAACACCATATATTTT
TRBV7-9	NA	TRBJ1-2	NA	CASYRSTEYYGYTF	TGTGCCAGCTACCGTTCCACAGAGTACTATGGCTACACCTTC
TRBV5-1	NA	TRBJ2-2	TRBD1	CASSLVVGGRELFF	TGCGCCAGCAGCTTGGTGGTAGGGGGCAGGGAGCTGTTTTTT
TRBV7-3	NA	TRBJ2-1	TRBD2	CASSLGREGGGEQFF	TGTGCCAGCAGCTTGGGGCGGGAGGGAGGCGGTGAGCAGTTCTTC